This passage covers 24 T cell receptor beta chains from one sample sequenced in a study of cytomegalovirus exposure and HLA in healthy donors. The PCR employed 60 Vbeta primers together with 13 Jbeta primers. Produced via immunoSEQ multiplex PCR; TCRdb's table is partial and in-frame only. Of more than 95,000 clones detected, 60% to 80% appear once; the ten largest clones hold over 7.5%. The specimen was PBMCs. All receptors derive from a woman in her 40s in good health and CMV-seropositive.

The CDR3, as DNA: TGTGCCAGCAGCCTGGGACTAGCGGGCTACAATGAGCAGTTCTTC. As protein: CASSLGLAGYNEQFF. The chain recombines TRBV2 with TRBJ2-1; TRBD2 agrees at 12 bases. Looked up from germline, CDR1 is SNHLY and CDR2 is FYNNEI. V lost 6 bases and J lost 3; bases outside the gene matches: 3. The CDR3 spans 15 residues.

The chain links TRBV10-1 to TRBJ2-7; 8 bases match TRBD1. The CDR3 runs 13 residues. CDR1 is WNHNN, CDR2 SYGVQD, per germline (reference sequence). The trim removed 5 bases at V and 1 base at J, leaving 1 base unmatched. This CDR3 reads CASSRTGSYEQYF. CDR3 in DNA: TGCGCCAGCAGTAGGACAGGGTCCTACGAGCAGTACTTC.

The chain links TRBV9 to TRBJ1-1, with D possibly matching TRBD1 (5 bases). Germline CDR1 is SGDLS and CDR2 is YYNGEE. With 5 bases removed from V and 4 bases from J, the gap between germline ends came to 15 bases. The CDR3 length is 14 residues. The CDR3 is CASSSTGSSTEAFF. Written as DNA, the CDR3 is TGTGCCAGCAGTTCCACAGGCTCGAGCACTGAAGCTTTCTTT. The whole variable domain, filled in from reference TRBV9 and TRBJ1-1, reads DSGVTQTPKHLITATGQRVTLRCSPRSGDLSVYWYQQSLDQGLQFLIQYYNGEERAKGNILERFSAQQFPDLHSELNLSSLELGDSALYFCASSSTGSSTEAFFGQGTRLTVV.

The chain uses TRBV5-1 and TRBJ1-1, with a possible D match to TRBD1 (5 bases). This CDR3 is 13 amino acids long. V was clipped by 0 bases and J by 5 bases, with 8 bases between them. The germline CDR1 and CDR2 sequences are SGHRS and YFSETQ. The CDR3 DNA is TGCGCCAGCAGCTTGGACGGGGGGACTGAAGCTTTCTTT. This sequence encodes CASSLDGGTEAFF.

The gene calls are TRBV27 and TRBJ2-2; 9 bases are shared with TRBD1. With V trimmed by 2 bases and J by 6 bases, 10 bases remained unmatched. There are 17 residues in the CDR3. Germline V CDR1 and CDR2: MNHEY, SMNVEV (reference sequence). DNA for the CDR3: TGTGCCAGCAGTTTACTCACGACAGGGGGTATGGCCGGGGAGCTGTTTTTT. The encoded protein is CASSLLTTGGMAGELFF.

This rearrangement joins TRBV25-1 to TRBJ2-2; 7 bases fit TRBD1. Germline-derived CDR1 and CDR2 are MGHDK and SYGVNS. Unmatched junction bases numbered 2, after V lost 4 bases and J lost 0 bases. The CDR3 totals 15 residues. CDR3 DNA sequence: TGTGCCAGCAGTGTGACAGGGTCGAACACCGGGGAGCTGTTTTTT. Its protein product is CASSVTGSNTGELFF. Using reference TRBV25-1 and TRBJ2-2 for the parts outside the CDR3, the full variable domain is EADIYQTPRYLVIGTGKKITLECSQTMGHDKMYWYQQDPGMELHLIHYSYGVNSTEKGDLSSESTVSRIRTEHFPLTLESARPSHTSQYLCASSVTGSNTGELFFGEGSRLTVL.

The rearrangement uses TRBV6-5 and TRBJ1-1; unclear D gene. V was clipped by 2 bases and J by 3 bases, with 7 bases between them. The V gene's germline CDR1 is MNHEY and CDR2 SVGAGI. The CDR3 runs to 13 residues. The CDR3, as DNA: TGTGCCAGCAGTTACGGGAGTTACACTGAAGCTTTCTTT. Translating it yields CASSYGSYTEAFF.

J is TRBJ1-3 and V is TRBV27, with D maybe TRBD1 (5 bases). CDR3 length: 15 residues. The germline gives CDR1 MNHEY, CDR2 SMNVEV (reference sequence). V dropped 6 bases and J dropped 0 bases, with 12 bases sitting between them. DNA for the CDR3: TGTGCCAGCAGACCGGGACTGAACTCTGGAAACACCATATATTTT. Protein sequence: CASRPGLNSGNTIYF.

The chain carries TRBV19 and TRBJ2-5; TRBD1 agrees at 10 bases. The CDR3 runs 16 residues. Germline lookup yields CDR1 LNHDA and CDR2 SQIVND (reference sequence). Losses at the gene ends were 3 bases for V and 4 bases for J; bases not matched to a gene: 8. Written as DNA, the CDR3 is TGTGCCAGTAGTATGGGACAGGGGAATTTAGGAGAGACCCAGTACTTC. It specifies CASSMGQGNLGETQYF.

The chain carries TRBV18 and TRBJ1-5; 8 nucleotides align to TRBD1. V dropped 2 bases and J dropped 4; count of bases not matched to a gene: 10. CDR1 is KGHSH and CDR2 is LQKENI in the germline V gene. The CDR3 totals 17 residues. CDR3 DNA sequence: TGTGCCAGCTCACCAGGGGGTGCCAGGGGGCGGAATCAGCCCCAGCATTTT. This codes for CASSPGGARGRNQPQHF.

The chain carries TRBV5-1 and TRBJ1-4; possible D gene TRBD1, 5 bases. V lost 3 bases, J lost 7 bases, and 10 bases lay in between. Germline V gives CDR1 SGHRS, CDR2 YFSETQ. The CDR3 spans 13 residues. The CDR3: CASSSDSGEKLFF. CDR3 DNA: TGCGCCAGCAGCTCCGACAGTGGTGAAAAACTGTTTTTT.

The rearrangement joins TRBV2 to TRBJ1-4; weak D call: TRBD1 (5 bases). The CDR3 is 15 residues long. Per the germline V gene, CDR1 is SNHLY and CDR2 is FYNNEI. The V and J ends lost 8 bases and 0 bases respectively, with 13 bases between them. The CDR3 is CASGAELTTNEKLFF. CDR3 nucleotides: TGTGCCAGCGGGGCAGAACTAACAACTAATGAAAAACTGTTTTTT.

Only one count was recorded for this clone. This chain uses TRBV19 with TRBJ2-2; D is unresolved. The length of the CDR3 is 13 residues. CDR1 is LNHDA, CDR2 SQIVND, per germline (reference sequence). Deletions cut 5 bases from V and 6 bases from J, with 10 bases between. CDR3 bases: TGTGCCAGTAGTGTAAGCGAGGCCGGGGAGCTGTTTTTT. It yields the protein CASSVSEAGELFF.

This sequence joins TRBV12-5 and TRBJ1-1; D is unclear. The V end was cut by 2 bases, the J end by 6 bases, with 13 bases between. Germline values: CDR1 LGHNT, CDR2 FRNRAP. CDR3 length: 14 amino acids. This chain's CDR3 is CASGLLIRRAEAFF. The DNA for the CDR3 is TGTGCTAGTGGTTTGCTGATAAGACGGGCTGAAGCTTTCTTT.

The chain employs TRBV7-2 and TRBJ1-6, with a tentative D call TRBD1 (5 bases). Germline lookup yields CDR1 SGHTA and CDR2 FQGNSA. The CDR3 has 14 residues. The V end was cut by 7 bases, the J end by 10 bases, with 17 bases between. CDR3 sequence: CASTPMSRESPLHF. The CDR3 DNA is TGTGCCAGCACCCCAATGAGCAGGGAATCACCCCTCCACTTT.

V is TRBV27 and J is TRBJ1-6; 9 positions agree with TRBD1. The trim removed 3 bases at V and 7 bases at J, leaving 16 bases unmatched. Per the germline V gene, CDR1 is MNHEY and CDR2 is SMNVEV (reference sequence). The CDR3 is 19 residues long. DNA of the CDR3: TGTGCCAGCAGTTTGGGGGACAGGGACCTTTGGGGGGGCAATTCACCCCTCCACTTT. Its translation is CASSLGDRDLWGGNSPLHF.

V is TRBV5-1 and J is TRBJ2-7, with 7 nucleotides matching TRBD1. CDR1 is SGHRS, CDR2 YFSETQ, per germline. The CDR3 is 14 residues long. V was clipped by 4 bases and J by 5 bases; unmatched bases: 9. The CDR3 sequence: CASSRNTGANEQYF. CDR3 DNA: TGCGCCAGCAGCCGCAATACAGGGGCCAACGAGCAGTACTTC.

The rearrangement uses TRBV18 and TRBJ2-3; no clear D gene. The germline gives CDR1 KGHSH, CDR2 LQKENI. Trimming left V 3 bases short and J 6 bases short, with 4 bases between. CDR3 size: 11 residues. In nucleotides, the CDR3 is TGTGCCAGCTCACCGACTGATACGCAGTATTTT. This encodes CASSPTDTQYF. The entire variable domain, with the rest obtained from reference TRBV18 and TRBJ2-3, is as follows: NAGVMQNPRHLVRRRGQEARLRCSPMKGHSHVYWYRQLPEEGLKFMVYLQKENIIDESGMPKERFSAEFPKEGPSILRIQQVVRGDSAAYFCASSPTDTQYFGPGTRLTVL.

Concerning this clone: One end of the junction varies from germline; a read error may be responsible. The rearrangement links TRBV5-1 to TRBJ2-7; D perhaps matches TRBD2 (7 bases). This CDR3 is 18 amino acids long. Per germline, CDR1 SGHRS and CDR2 YFSETQ. For the CDR3, the DNA is TGCGCCAGCACCTTGTTTGGAGGCGGTGGGAGGGGGTCCTACGAGCAGTACTTC. This sequence encodes CASTLFGGGGRGSYEQYF.

This clone appeared once. This chain joins TRBV5-1 and TRBJ2-2; weak D call: TRBD1 (6 bases). V dropped 0 bases and J dropped 4 bases, with 16 bases sitting between them. Germline V CDR1 and CDR2: SGHRS, YFSETQ. This CDR3 has 17 amino acids. Here the CDR3 reads CASSLAVFGTTTGELFF. The CDR3 DNA is TGCGCCAGCAGCTTGGCAGTATTCGGGACAACCACCGGGGAGCTGTTTTTT.

The rearrangement uses TRBV25-1 and TRBJ2-1; 8 nucleotides match TRBD1. Germline V CDR1 and CDR2: MGHDK, SYGVNS. V dropped 2 bases and J dropped 4; count of bases not matched to a gene: 4. The CDR3 spans 15 residues. CDR3 sequence reads: CASSEAGTGYNEQFF. The CDR3 nucleotides read TGTGCCAGCAGTGAAGCCGGGACAGGTTACAATGAGCAGTTCTTC.

The V call is TRBV15, the J call TRBJ2-7; D possibly corresponds to TRBD2 (6 bases). Germline loops: CDR1 LNHNV, CDR2 YYDKDF (reference sequence). This CDR3 has 16 residues. Trimming pared 4 bases from V and 2 bases from J, leaving 18 bases between. This chain's CDR3 is CATSTLADSLTYEQYF. In DNA, the CDR3 is TGTGCCACCAGCACTTTAGCGGATTCCCTTACCTACGAGCAGTACTTC. Full variable domain (outside the CDR3, taken from reference TRBV15 and TRBJ2-7): DAMVIQNPRYQVTQFGKPVTLSCSQTLNHNVMYWYQQKSSQAPKLLFHYYDKDFNNEADTPDNFQSRRPNTSFCFLDIRSPGLGDTAMYLCATSTLADSLTYEQYFGPGTRLTVT.

The chain has TRBV18 and TRBJ2-7; weak D call: TRBD1 (6 bases). Germline V gene lookup returns CDR1 KGHSH and CDR2 LQKENI. V lost 2 bases and J 3 bases, leaving 8 bases between the germline ends. The CDR3 sequence is 13 residues long. In DNA form, the CDR3 reads TGTGCCAGCTCACCAACGACAGGCTACGAGCAGTACTTC. Protein product: CASSPTTGYEQYF.

This rearrangement joins TRBV5-5 to TRBJ2-3; 9 bases fit TRBD2. The V and J ends lost 4 bases and 6 bases, in that order; junction bases with no gene match: 6. Germline CDR1 and CDR2: SGHKS and YYEKEE (reference sequence). The CDR3 is 14 amino acids. CDR3 DNA: TGTGCCAGCAGCGCGCGGGAGGGAAAGGATACGCAGTATTTT. Its protein is CASSAREGKDTQYF.